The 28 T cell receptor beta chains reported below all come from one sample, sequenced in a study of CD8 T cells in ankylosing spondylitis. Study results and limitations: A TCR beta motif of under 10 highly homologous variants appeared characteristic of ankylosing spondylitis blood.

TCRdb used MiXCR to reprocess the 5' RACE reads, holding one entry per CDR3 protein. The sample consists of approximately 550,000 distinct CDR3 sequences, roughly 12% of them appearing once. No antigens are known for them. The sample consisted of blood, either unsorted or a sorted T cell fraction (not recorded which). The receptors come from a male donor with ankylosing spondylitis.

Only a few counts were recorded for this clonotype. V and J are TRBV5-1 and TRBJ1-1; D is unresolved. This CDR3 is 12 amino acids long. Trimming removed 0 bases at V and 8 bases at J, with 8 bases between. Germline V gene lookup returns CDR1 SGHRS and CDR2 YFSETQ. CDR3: CASSLGIGEAFF. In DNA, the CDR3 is TGCGCCAGCAGCTTGGGTATCGGAGAAGCTTTCTTT. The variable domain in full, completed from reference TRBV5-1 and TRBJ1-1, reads KAGVTQTPRYLIKTRGQQVTLSCSPISGHRSVSWYQQTPGQGLQFLFEYFSETQRNKGNFPGRFSGRQFSNSRSEMNVSTLELGDSALYLCASSLGIGEAFFGQGTRLTVV.

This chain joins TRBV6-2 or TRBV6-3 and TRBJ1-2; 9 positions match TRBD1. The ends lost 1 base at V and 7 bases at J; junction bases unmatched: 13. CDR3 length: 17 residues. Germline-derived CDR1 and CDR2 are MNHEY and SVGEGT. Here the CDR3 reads CASSYFSPAGTGTGYTF. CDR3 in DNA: TGTGCCAGCAGTTACTTTTCCCCGGCCGGGACAGGGACTGGCTACACCTTC.

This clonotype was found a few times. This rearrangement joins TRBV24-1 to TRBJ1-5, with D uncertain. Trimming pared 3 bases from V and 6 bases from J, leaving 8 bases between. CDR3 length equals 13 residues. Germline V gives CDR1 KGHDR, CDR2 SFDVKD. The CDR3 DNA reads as TGTGCCACCAGTGATAGTAGGAGTCAGCCCCAGCATTTT. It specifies CATSDSRSQPQHF.

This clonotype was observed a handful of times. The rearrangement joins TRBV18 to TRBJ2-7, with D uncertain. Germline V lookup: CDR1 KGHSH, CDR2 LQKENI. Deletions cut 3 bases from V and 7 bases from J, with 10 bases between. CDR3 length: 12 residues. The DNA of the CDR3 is TGTGCCAGCTCACCTCTTGGGTGGGAGCAGTACGTC. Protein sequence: CASSPLGWEQYV.

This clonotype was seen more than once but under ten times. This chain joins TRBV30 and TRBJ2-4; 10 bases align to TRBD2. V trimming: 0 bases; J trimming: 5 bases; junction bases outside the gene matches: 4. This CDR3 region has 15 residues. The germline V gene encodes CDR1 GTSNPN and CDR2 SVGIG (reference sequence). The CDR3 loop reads CAWSVSGRAENIQYF. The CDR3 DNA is TGTGCCTGGAGTGTGAGCGGGAGGGCCGAAAACATTCAGTACTTC. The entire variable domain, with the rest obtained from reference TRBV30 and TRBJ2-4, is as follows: SQTIHQWPATLVQPVGSPLSLECTVEGTSNPNLYWYRQAAGRGLQLLFYSVGIGQISSEVPQNLSASRPQDRQFILSSKKLLLSDSGFYLCAWSVSGRAENIQYFGAGTRLSVL.

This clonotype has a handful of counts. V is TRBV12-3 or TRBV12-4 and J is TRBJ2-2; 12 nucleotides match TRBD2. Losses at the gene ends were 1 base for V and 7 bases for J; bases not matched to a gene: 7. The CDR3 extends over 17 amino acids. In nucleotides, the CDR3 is TGTGCCAGCAGTTTAGGGAGACTAGCGGGAGCGGACGGGGAGCTGTTTTTT. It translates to CASSLGRLAGADGELFF.

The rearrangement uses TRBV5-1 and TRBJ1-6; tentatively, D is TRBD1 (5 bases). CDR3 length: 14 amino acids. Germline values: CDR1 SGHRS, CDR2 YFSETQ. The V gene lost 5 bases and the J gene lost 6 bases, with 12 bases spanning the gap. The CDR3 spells CASSRGSGNSPLHF. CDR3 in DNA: TGCGCCAGCAGTCGGGGGTCTGGTAATTCACCCCTCCACTTT.

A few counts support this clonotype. The CDR3 is CASSPSLLMNTEAFF. CDR3 DNA sequence: TGTGCCAGCTCACCATCCCTCCTCATGAACACTGAAGCTTTCTTT. The chain joins TRBV18 to TRBJ1-1; D is undetermined. This CDR3 spans 15 amino acids. Deletions cut 2 bases from V and 0 bases from J, with 10 bases between. Germline CDR1 and CDR2: KGHSH and LQKENI.

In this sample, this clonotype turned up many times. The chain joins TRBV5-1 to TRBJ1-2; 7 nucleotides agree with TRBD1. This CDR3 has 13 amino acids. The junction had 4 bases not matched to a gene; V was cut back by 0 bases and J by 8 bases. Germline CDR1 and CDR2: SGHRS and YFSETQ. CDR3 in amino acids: CASSLETGNGYTF. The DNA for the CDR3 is TGCGCCAGCAGCTTGGAGACAGGGAACGGCTACACCTTC.

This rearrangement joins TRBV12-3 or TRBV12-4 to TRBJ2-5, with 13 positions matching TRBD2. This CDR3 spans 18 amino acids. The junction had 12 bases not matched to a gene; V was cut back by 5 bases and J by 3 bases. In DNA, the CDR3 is TGTGCCAGCAGTAACCGACTAGCGGGAGGTGTAAGAGAAGAGACCCAGTACTTC. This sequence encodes CASSNRLAGGVREETQYF.

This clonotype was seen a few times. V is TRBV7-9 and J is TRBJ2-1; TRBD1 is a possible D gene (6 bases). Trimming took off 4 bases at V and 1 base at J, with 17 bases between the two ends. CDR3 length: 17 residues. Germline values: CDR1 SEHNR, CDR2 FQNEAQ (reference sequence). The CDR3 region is CASSSPRQESSYNEQFF. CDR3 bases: TGTGCCAGCAGCTCACCTCGACAGGAGAGTTCCTACAATGAGCAGTTCTTC.

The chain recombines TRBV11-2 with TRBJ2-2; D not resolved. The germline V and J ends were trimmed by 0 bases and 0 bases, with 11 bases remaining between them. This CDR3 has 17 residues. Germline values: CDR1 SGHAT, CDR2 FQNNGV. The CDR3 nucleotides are TGTGCCAGCAGCTTAGAGTATGGCTTTACGAACACCGGGGAGCTGTTTTTT. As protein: CASSLEYGFTNTGELFF.

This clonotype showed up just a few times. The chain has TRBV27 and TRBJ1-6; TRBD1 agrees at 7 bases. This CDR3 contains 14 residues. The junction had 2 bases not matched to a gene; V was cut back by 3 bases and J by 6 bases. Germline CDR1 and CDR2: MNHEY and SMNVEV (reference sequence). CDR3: CASSFHRGNSPLHF. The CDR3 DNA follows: TGTGCCAGCAGTTTTCACAGGGGTAATTCACCCCTCCACTTT.

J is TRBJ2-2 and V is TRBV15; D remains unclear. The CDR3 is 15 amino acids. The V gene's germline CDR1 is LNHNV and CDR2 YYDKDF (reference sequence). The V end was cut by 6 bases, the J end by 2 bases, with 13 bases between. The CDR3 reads CATRSPGSNTGELFF. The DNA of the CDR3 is TGTGCCACCAGGTCACCCGGGTCTAACACCGGGGAGCTGTTTTTT.

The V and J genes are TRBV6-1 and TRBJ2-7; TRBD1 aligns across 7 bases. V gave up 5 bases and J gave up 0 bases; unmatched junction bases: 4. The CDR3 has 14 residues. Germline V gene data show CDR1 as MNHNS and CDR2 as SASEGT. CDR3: CASSRDSYSYEQYV. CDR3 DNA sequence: TGTGCCAGCAGTCGGGACAGCTACTCCTACGAGCAGTACGTC.

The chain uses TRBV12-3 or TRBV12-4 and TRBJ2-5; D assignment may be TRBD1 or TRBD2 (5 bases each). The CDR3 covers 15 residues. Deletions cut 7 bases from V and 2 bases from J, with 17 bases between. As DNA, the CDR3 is TGTGCCAGCAATAAATACGGGACGCAGCAAGAGACCCAGTACTTC. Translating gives CASNKYGTQQETQYF.

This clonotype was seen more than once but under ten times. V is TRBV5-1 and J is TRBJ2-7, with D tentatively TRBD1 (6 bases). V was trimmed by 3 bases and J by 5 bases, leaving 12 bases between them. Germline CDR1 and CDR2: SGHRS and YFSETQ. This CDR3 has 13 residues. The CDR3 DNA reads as TGCGCCAGCAGCTCCGCTGCAGGGGACGAGCAGTACTTC. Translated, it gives CASSSAAGDEQYF.

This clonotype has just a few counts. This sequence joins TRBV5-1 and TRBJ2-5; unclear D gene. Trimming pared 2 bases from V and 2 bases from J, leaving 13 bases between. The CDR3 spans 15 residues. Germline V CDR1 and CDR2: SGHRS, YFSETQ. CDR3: CASSLIGQSQETQYF. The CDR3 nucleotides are TGCGCCAGCAGCTTAATAGGGCAATCTCAAGAGACCCAGTACTTC.

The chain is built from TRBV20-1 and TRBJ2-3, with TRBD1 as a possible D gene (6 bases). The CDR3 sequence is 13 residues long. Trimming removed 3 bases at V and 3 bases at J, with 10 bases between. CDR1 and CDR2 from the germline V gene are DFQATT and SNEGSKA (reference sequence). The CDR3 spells CSARVRGTDTQYF. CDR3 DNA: TGCAGTGCTAGGGTGAGGGGGACAGATACGCAGTATTTT.

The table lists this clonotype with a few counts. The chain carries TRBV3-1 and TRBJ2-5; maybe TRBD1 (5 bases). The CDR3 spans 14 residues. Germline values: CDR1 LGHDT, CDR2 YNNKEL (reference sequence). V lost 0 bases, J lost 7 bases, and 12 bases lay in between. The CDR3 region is CASSQDQVQGTQYF. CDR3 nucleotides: TGTGCCAGCAGCCAAGACCAGGTGCAGGGGACCCAGTACTTC.

CDR3: CSGRTGGHTEAFF. The CDR3 DNA sequence: TGCAGCGGCCGGACAGGGGGCCACACTGAAGCTTTCTTT. The V and J genes are TRBV29-1 and TRBJ1-1; TRBD1 matches 11 bases. The CDR3 runs 13 residues. V lost 7 bases to trimming and J lost 3 bases; unmatched junction nucleotides: 4. Germline V lookup: CDR1 SQVTM, CDR2 ANQGSEA.

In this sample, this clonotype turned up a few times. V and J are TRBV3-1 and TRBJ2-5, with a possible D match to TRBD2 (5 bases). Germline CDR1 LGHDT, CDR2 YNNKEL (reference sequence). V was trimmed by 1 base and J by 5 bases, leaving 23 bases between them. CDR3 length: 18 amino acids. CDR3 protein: CASSQGSGRTSLWETQYF. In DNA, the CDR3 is TGTGCCAGCAGCCAAGGGTCCGGAAGGACTTCCCTTTGGGAGACCCAGTACTTC.

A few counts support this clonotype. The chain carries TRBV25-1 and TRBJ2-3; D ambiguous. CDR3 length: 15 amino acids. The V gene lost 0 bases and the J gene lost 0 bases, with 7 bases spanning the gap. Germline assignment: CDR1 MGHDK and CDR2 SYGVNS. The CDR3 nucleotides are TGTGCCAGCAGTGAATACGGCGGCAGCACAGATACGCAGTATTTT. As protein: CASSEYGGSTDTQYF. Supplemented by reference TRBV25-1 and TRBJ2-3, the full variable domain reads EADIYQTPRYLVIGTGKKITLECSQTMGHDKMYWYQQDPGMELHLIHYSYGVNSTEKGDLSSESTVSRIRTEHFPLTLESARPSHTSQYLCASSEYGGSTDTQYFGPGTRLTVL.

The CDR3 DNA is TGCAGTGCTAGAGATGGGCAGGGAGCAAACACCATATATTTT. The encoded protein is CSARDGQGANTIYF. The chain couples TRBV20-1 to TRBJ1-3; a possible D gene is TRBD1 (5 bases). Germline CDR1 DFQATT, CDR2 SNEGSKA (reference sequence). The V and J ends lost 0 bases and 6 bases respectively, with 12 bases between them. CDR3 length: 14 residues.

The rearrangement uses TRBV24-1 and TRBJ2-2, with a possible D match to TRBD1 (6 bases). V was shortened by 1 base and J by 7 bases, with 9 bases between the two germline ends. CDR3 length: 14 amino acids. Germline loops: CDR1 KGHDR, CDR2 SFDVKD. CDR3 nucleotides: TGTGCCACCAGTGATTTCAGGGGCGGCGGGGAGCTGTTTTTT. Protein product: CATSDFRGGGELFF.

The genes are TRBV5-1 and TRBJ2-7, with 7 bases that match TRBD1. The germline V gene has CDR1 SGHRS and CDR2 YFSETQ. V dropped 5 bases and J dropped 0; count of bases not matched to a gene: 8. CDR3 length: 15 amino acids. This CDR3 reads CASSSRQGSSYEQYF. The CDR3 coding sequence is TGCGCCAGCAGTTCTCGACAGGGCAGCTCCTACGAGCAGTACTTC.

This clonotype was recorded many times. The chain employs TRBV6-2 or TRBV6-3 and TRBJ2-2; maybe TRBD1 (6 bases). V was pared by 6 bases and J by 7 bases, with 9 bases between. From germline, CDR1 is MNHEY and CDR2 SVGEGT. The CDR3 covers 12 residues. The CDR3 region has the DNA TGTGCCAGCAGCGCAGGGGTCGGGGAGCTGTTTTTT. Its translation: CASSAGVGELFF.

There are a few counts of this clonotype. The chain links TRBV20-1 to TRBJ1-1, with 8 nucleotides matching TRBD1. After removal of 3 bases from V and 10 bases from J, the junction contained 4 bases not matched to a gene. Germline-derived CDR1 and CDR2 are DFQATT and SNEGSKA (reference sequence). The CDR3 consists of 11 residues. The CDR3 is CSARGQVGAFF. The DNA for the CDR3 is TGCAGTGCTAGGGGACAGGTGGGAGCTTTCTTT.